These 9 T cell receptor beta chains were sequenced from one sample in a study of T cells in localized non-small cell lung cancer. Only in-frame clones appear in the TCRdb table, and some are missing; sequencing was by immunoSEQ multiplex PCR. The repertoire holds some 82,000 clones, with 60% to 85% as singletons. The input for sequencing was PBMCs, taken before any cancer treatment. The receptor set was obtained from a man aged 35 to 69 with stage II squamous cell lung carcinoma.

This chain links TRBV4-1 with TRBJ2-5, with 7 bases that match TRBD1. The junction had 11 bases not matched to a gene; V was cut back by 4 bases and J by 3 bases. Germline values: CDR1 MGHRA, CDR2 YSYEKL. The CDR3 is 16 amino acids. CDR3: CASSRVIQGNKETQYF. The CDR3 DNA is TGCGCCAGCAGCCGGGTGATACAGGGGAACAAAGAGACCCAGTACTTC.

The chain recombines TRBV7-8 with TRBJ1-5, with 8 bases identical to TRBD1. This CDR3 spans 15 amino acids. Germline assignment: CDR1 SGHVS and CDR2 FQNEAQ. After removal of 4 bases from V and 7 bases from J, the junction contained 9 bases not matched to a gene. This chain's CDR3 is CASSSTGTGGQPQHF. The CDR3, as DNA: TGTGCCAGCAGCTCCACCGGGACAGGTGGCCAGCCCCAGCATTTT.

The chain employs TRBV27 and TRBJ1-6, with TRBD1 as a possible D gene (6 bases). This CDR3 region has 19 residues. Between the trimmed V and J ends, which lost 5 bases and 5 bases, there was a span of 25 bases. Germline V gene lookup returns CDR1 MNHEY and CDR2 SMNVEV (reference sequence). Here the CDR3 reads CASSGVMKQGFSNNSPLHF. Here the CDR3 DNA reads TGTGCCAGCAGTGGGGTGATGAAACAGGGCTTTAGCAATAATTCACCCCTCCACTTT.

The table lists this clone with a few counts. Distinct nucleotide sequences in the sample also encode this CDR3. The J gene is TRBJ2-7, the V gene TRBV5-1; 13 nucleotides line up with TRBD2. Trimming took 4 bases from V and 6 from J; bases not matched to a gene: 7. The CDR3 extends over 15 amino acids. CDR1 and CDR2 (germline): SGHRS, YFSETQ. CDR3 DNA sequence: TGCGCCAGCAGCCAACGGACTAGCGGGAGAAGCGAGCAGTACTTC. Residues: CASSQRTSGRSEQYF.

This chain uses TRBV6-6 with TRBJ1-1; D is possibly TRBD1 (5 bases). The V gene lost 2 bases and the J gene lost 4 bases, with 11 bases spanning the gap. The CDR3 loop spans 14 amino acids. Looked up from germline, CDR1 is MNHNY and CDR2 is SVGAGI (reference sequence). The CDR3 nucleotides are TGTGCCAGCAGTTACCTCCAGGGTTTCACTGAAGCTTTCTTT. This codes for CASSYLQGFTEAFF.

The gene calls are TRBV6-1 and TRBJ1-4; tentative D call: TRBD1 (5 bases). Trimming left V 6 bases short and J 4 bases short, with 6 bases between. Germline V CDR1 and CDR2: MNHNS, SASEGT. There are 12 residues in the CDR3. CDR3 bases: TGTGCCAGCAGGGGGGTTAATGAAAAACTGTTTTTT. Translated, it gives CASRGVNEKLFF.

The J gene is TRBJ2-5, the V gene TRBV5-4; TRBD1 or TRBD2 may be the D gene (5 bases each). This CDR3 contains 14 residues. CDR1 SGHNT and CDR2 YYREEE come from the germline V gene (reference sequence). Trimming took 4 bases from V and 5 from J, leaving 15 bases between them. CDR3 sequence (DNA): TGTGCCAGCAGCCCAACCTTTGGGACGGAGACCCAGTACTTC. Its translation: CASSPTFGTETQYF.

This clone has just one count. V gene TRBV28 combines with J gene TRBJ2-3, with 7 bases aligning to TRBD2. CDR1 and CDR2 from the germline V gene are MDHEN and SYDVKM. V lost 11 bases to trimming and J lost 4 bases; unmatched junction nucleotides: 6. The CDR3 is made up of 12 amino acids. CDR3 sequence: CASREGSDTQYF. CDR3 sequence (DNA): TGTGCCTCGAGGGAGGGGTCAGATACGCAGTATTTT.

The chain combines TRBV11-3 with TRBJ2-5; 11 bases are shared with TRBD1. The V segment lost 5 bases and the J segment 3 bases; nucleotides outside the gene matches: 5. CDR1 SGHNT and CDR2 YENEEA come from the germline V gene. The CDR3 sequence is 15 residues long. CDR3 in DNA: TGTGCCAGCAGCCCGGGGACAGGGGGGGAAGAGACCCAGTACTTC. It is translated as CASSPGTGGEETQYF.